These 22 T cell receptor beta chains share one sample of origin, sequenced in a study of blood T cell repertoires in COVID-19. Sequenced by immunoSEQ multiplex PCR; TCRdb stores in-frame clones only, minus some. The sample carries some 7,500 clones, 86% recorded once. The sequenced material came from peripheral blood. The receptors originated from a woman in her sixties or seventies with active COVID-19.

The rearrangement joins TRBV7-2 to TRBJ2-1; TRBD1 is a possible D gene (6 bases). The CDR3 consists of 15 residues. Between the trimmed V and J ends, which lost 1 base and 0 bases, there was a span of 7 bases. Germline lookup yields CDR1 SGHTA and CDR2 FQGNSA. The CDR3 nucleotides are TGTGCCAGCAGCTTAGGGACAGCCTCCTACAATGAGCAGTTCTTC. This encodes CASSLGTASYNEQFF.

This clone was picked up a small number of times. This chain uses TRBV7-2 with TRBJ1-3, with 7 bases that match TRBD1. Germline V gene sequence: CDR1 SGHTA, CDR2 FQGNSA. The length of the CDR3 is 15 residues. Trimming took 4 bases from V and 2 from J; bases not matched to a gene: 5. In DNA, the CDR3 is TGTGCCAGCAGCTCGATGGGACAGCCTGGAAACACCATATATTTT. This sequence encodes CASSSMGQPGNTIYF.

V and J are TRBV9 and TRBJ1-3; the match to TRBD1 covers 8 bases. In germline, CDR1 is SGDLS, CDR2 YYNGEE. This CDR3 contains 15 residues. J gave up 4 bases and V 3 bases, and 6 bases lay outside the gene matches. CDR3 DNA: TGTGCCAGCAGCGCGCGGACAGGGTACGGAAACACCATATATTTT. Translation gives CASSARTGYGNTIYF.

This clone was counted between two and nine times. V gene TRBV6-6 combines with J gene TRBJ1-1, with D unclear. The V gene's germline CDR1 is MNHNY and CDR2 SVGAGI (reference sequence). V gave up 5 bases and J gave up 4 bases, with 14 bases separating them. The CDR3 totals 14 residues. CDR3 DNA: TGTGCCAGCAGTATCGACACGGCATTCACTGAAGCTTTCTTT. It codes for CASSIDTAFTEAFF.

This clone occurred once. The rearrangement joins TRBV12-3 or TRBV12-4 to TRBJ1-2; 8 bases match TRBD1. The CDR3 runs 13 residues. V shed 8 bases and J 4 bases; nucleotides not matched to a gene: 6. This chain's CDR3 is CASQGANVYGYTF. CDR3 coding DNA: TGTGCCAGCCAGGGGGCAAATGTCTATGGCTACACCTTC.

The chain employs TRBV3-1 (or the pseudogene TRBV3-2) and TRBJ2-7, with TRBD2 identical over 8 bases. The CDR3 is made up of 15 amino acids. Germline V gives CDR1 LGHDT, CDR2 YNNKEL (reference sequence). V lost 1 base to trimming and J lost 9 bases; unmatched junction nucleotides: 11. CDR3 in DNA: TGTGCCAGCAGCCAAGGGCCAGCGGGGGAGAAGGTGCAGTACTTC. It is translated as CASSQGPAGEKVQYF.

The chain combines TRBV19 with TRBJ2-7, with 11 bases lining up with TRBD1. The ends lost 3 bases at V and 6 bases at J; junction bases unmatched: 4. The germline CDR1 and CDR2 sequences are LNHDA and SQIVND (reference sequence). CDR3 length: 14 residues. This chain's CDR3 is CASSMAGTGGEQYF. For the CDR3, the DNA is TGTGCCAGTAGTATGGCCGGGACAGGGGGCGAGCAGTACTTC.

This clone was seen a single time. The chain links TRBV27 to TRBJ1-2, with 10 bases that match TRBD1. The CDR3 has 13 amino acids. From germline, CDR1 is MNHEY and CDR2 SMNVEV (reference sequence). With V trimmed by 5 bases and J by 6 bases, 3 bases remained unmatched. The CDR3 sequence: CASSPDRGHGYTF. The CDR3, as DNA: TGTGCCAGCAGTCCCGACAGGGGGCATGGCTACACCTTC.

This clone was seen only a few times. This sequence joins TRBV5-1 and TRBJ1-6; TRBD1 matches 7 bases. Germline CDR1 reads SGHRS; CDR2 reads YFSETQ. The CDR3 is 15 residues long. V lost 3 bases to trimming and J lost 7 bases; unmatched junction nucleotides: 7. The CDR3 sequence is CASSWSTGKNSPLHF. The DNA of the CDR3 is TGCGCCAGCAGCTGGTCGACAGGGAAAAATTCACCCCTCCACTTT.

The V gene is TRBV5-4, the J gene TRBJ1-2; 7 positions agree with TRBD1. This CDR3 is 15 amino acids long. Germline V lookup: CDR1 SGHNT, CDR2 YYREEE (reference sequence). V trimming: 1 base; J trimming: 4 bases; junction bases outside the gene matches: 7. CDR3 bases: TGTGCCAGCAGCTTGACAGGGGCGGATGCCTATGGCTACACCTTC. Protein: CASSLTGADAYGYTF. Combining the CDR3 with reference TRBV5-4 and TRBJ1-2 gives the whole variable domain ETGVTQSPTHLIKTRGQQVTLRCSSQSGHNTVSWYQQALGQGPQFIFQYYREEENGRGNFPPRFSGLQFPNYSSELNVNALELDDSALYLCASSLTGADAYGYTFGSGTRLTVV.

V is TRBV6-5 and J is TRBJ1-2; D is unclear. The CDR3 contains 13 residues. CDR1 MNHEY and CDR2 SVGAGI come from the germline V gene. V was trimmed by 0 bases and J by 4 bases, leaving 6 bases between them. The CDR3: CASSYSMAYGYTF. In DNA form, the CDR3 reads TGTGCCAGCAGTTACTCGATGGCCTATGGCTACACCTTC.

The V gene is TRBV7-2, the J gene TRBJ2-1, with 7 bases identical to TRBD1. The CDR3 contains 13 residues. With 3 bases clipped from V and 7 bases from J, the junction kept 3 bases outside the gene matches. In germline, CDR1 is SGHTA, CDR2 FQGNSA. The CDR3 reads CASSFNRGNEQFF. CDR3 DNA sequence: TGTGCCAGCAGCTTTAACAGGGGAAATGAGCAGTTCTTC.

Concerning this clone: Germline and junction disagree at one end, which may indicate a read error. The CDR3 DNA follows: TGTGCCAGCACCGTATATGGGGGGGGTCAAGAGACCCAGTACTTC. Its protein is CASTVYGGGQETQYF. The rearrangement joins TRBV9 to TRBJ2-5; 7 nucleotides line up with TRBD2. CDR3 length: 15 amino acids. The germline gives CDR1 SGDLS, CDR2 YYNGEE.

The chain couples TRBV5-1 to TRBJ2-7; a weak D match, TRBD1 (6 bases). V was clipped by 1 base and J by 2 bases, with 10 bases between them. The CDR3 is 14 amino acids. The germline V gene has CDR1 SGHRS and CDR2 YFSETQ. CDR3 residues: CASSLPGQPYEQYF. In nucleotides, the CDR3 is TGCGCCAGCAGCTTGCCGGGACAACCCTACGAGCAGTACTTC.

This clone was detected once. The V gene is TRBV7-6, the J gene TRBJ2-1; 14 positions agree with TRBD2. Germline V lookup: CDR1 SGHVS, CDR2 FNYEAQ. The length of the CDR3 is 16 residues. Unmatched junction bases numbered 8, after V lost 5 bases and J lost 8 bases. This CDR3 is CASSPRTSGGRDEQFF. In nucleotides, the CDR3 is TGTGCCAGCAGCCCTAGGACTAGCGGGGGGAGGGATGAGCAGTTCTTC.

The genes are TRBV19 and TRBJ1-2, with 10 bases lining up with TRBD1. J lost 6 bases, V lost 6 bases, and 10 bases had no gene match. The CDR3 is 15 residues long. Germline CDR1 reads LNHDA; CDR2 reads SQIVND (reference sequence). The CDR3 coding sequence is TGTGCCAGTAGCACCCGGGACAGGGGACCCAATGGCTACACCTTC. This translates into CASSTRDRGPNGYTF.

V and J are TRBV3-1 (or the pseudogene TRBV3-2) and TRBJ2-5; D unclear. The V end lost 4 bases, the J end lost 5 bases, and 11 bases lay between the germline ends. CDR3 length: 13 residues. Germline V gene sequence: CDR1 LGHDT, CDR2 YNNKEL (reference sequence). The chain's CDR3 is CASSPNPRETQYF. Here the CDR3 DNA reads TGTGCCAGCAGCCCGAACCCACGGGAGACCCAGTACTTC.

The chain carries TRBV3-1 (or the pseudogene TRBV3-2) and TRBJ1-2, with D possibly being TRBD1 (6 bases). Trimming cost V 4 bases and J 4 bases, with 19 bases left between them. The CDR3 spans 16 residues. Per germline, CDR1 LGHDT and CDR2 YNNKEL (reference sequence). The CDR3 nucleotides are TGTGCCAGCAGCCGTCGGGCGGGGGCGCGAGGCTATGGCTACACCTTC. It yields the protein CASSRRAGARGYGYTF.

This clone has a handful of counts. The chain employs TRBV19 and TRBJ1-2; D not certain. This CDR3 is 12 amino acids long. Germline V CDR1 and CDR2: LNHDA, SQIVND (reference sequence). V was clipped by 6 bases and J by 4 bases, with 9 bases between them. This chain's CDR3 is CASSEGAYGYTF. The CDR3 region has the DNA TGTGCCAGTAGCGAGGGAGCCTATGGCTACACCTTC.

V and J are TRBV15 and TRBJ1-5, with D perhaps TRBD1 (5 bases). The V gene lost 0 bases and the J gene lost 3 bases, with 12 bases spanning the gap. Germline V gene sequence: CDR1 LNHNV, CDR2 YYDKDF (reference sequence). The CDR3 runs to 16 residues. This CDR3 reads CATSRDTGIFNQPQHF. The CDR3 DNA sequence: TGTGCCACCAGCAGAGATACAGGCATCTTCAATCAGCCCCAGCATTTT. Looking up the rest from reference TRBV15 and TRBJ1-5 gives the full variable domain: DAMVIQNPRYQVTQFGKPVTLSCSQTLNHNVMYWYQQKSSQAPKLLFHYYDKDFNNEADTPDNFQSRRPNTSFCFLDIRSPGLGDTAMYLCATSRDTGIFNQPQHFGDGTRLSIL.

The chain carries TRBV7-3 and TRBJ1-1; TRBD1 matches 7 bases. The CDR3 runs to 18 residues. J lost 2 bases, V lost 3 bases, and 15 bases had no gene match. Per the germline V gene, CDR1 is SGHTA and CDR2 is FQGTGA. CDR3 bases: TGTGCCAGCAGCTTGGTATTGTTGGGACAGCAAGTCAACACTGAAGCTTTCTTT. This gives the protein CASSLVLLGQQVNTEAFF.

The rearrangement links TRBV7-9 to TRBJ1-2; 7 bases are a match to TRBD1. The CDR3 totals 15 residues. Per the germline V gene, CDR1 is SEHNR and CDR2 is FQNEAQ (reference sequence). V was pared by 6 bases and J by 2 bases, with 9 bases of the junction left unmatched. DNA for the CDR3: TGTGCCAGCAGTCCGACCGGGACAGCAAACTATGGCTACACCTTC. It yields the protein CASSPTGTANYGYTF. The complete variable domain, with remaining parts taken from reference TRBV7-9 and TRBJ1-2, reads DTGVSQNPRHKITKRGQNVTFRCDPISEHNRLYWYRQTLGQGPEFLTYFQNEAQLEKSRLLSDRFSAERPKGSFSTLEIQRTEQGDSAMYLCASSPTGTANYGYTFGSGTRLTVV.